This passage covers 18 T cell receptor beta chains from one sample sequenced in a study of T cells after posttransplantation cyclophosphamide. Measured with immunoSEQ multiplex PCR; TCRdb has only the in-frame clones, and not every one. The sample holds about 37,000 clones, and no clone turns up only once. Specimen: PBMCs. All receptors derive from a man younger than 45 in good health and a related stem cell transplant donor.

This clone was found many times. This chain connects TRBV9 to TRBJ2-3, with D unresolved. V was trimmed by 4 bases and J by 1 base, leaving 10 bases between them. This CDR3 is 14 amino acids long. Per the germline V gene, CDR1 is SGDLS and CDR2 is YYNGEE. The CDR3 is CASSLNPGTDTQYF. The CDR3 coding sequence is TGTGCCAGCAGCCTTAATCCTGGCACAGATACGCAGTATTTT.

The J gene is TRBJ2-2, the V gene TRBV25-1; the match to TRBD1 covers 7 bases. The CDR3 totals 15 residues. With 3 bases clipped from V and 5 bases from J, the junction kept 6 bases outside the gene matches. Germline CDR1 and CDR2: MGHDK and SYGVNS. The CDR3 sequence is CASSEGTVGTGELFF. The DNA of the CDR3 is TGTGCCAGCAGTGAGGGGACAGTTGGGACCGGGGAGCTGTTTTTT.

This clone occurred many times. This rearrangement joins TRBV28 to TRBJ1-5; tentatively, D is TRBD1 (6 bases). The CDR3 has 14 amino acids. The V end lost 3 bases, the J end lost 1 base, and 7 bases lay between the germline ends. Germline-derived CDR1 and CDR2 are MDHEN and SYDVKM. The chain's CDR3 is CASSFRGSNQPQHF. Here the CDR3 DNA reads TGTGCCAGCAGTTTCAGGGGAAGCAATCAGCCCCAGCATTTT.

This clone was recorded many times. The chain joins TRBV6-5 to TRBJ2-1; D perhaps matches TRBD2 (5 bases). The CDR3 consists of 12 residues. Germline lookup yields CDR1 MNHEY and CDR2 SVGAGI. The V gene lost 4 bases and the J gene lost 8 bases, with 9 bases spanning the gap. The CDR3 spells CASSFSGDEQFF. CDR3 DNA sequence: TGTGCCAGCAGTTTCAGCGGAGATGAGCAGTTCTTC.

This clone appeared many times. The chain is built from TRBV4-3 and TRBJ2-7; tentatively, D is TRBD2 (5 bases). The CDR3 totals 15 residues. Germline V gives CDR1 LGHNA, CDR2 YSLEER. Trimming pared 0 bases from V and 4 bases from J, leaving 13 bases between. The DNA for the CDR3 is TGCGCCAGCAGCCAAGAAATATCGCGGGTTTACGAGCAGTACTTC. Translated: CASSQEISRVYEQYF.

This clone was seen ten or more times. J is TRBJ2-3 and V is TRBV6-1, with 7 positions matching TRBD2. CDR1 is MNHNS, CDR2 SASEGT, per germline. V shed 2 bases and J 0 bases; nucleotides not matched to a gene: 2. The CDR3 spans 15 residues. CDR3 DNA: TGTGCCAGCAGTGAAAGCGGGGCTAGCACAGATACGCAGTATTTT. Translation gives CASSESGASTDTQYF.

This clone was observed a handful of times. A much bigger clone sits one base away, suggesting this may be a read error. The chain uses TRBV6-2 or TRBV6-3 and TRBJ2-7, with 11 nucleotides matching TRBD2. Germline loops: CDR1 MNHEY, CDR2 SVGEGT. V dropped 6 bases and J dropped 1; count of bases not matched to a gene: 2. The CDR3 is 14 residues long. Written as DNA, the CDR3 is TGTGCCAGCAGGCGACTAGCGGGATCCTACGAGCAGTACTTC. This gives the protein CASRRLAGSYEQYF.

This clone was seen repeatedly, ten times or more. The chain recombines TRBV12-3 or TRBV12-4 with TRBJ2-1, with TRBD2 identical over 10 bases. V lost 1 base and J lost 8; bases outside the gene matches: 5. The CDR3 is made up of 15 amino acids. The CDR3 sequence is CASSLGPSGGDEQFF. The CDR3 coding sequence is TGTGCCAGCAGTTTAGGGCCTAGCGGGGGCGATGAGCAGTTCTTC.

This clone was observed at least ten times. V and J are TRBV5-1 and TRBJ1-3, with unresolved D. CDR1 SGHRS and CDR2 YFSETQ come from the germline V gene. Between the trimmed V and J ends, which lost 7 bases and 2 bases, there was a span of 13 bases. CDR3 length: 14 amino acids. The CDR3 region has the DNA TGCGCCAGCTGGGAGGGCGGGCCTGGAAACACCATATATTTT. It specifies CASWEGGPGNTIYF.

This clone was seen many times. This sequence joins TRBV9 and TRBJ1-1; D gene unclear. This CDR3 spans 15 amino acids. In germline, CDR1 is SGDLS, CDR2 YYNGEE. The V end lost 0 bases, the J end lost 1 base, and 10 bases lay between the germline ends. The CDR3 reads CASSVGGAGNTEAFF. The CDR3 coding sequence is TGTGCCAGCAGCGTAGGGGGTGCGGGGAACACTGAAGCTTTCTTT.

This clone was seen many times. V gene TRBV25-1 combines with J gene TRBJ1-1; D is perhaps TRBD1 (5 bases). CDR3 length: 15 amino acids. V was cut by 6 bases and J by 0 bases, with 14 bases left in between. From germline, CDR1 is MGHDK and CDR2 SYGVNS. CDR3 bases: TGTGCCAGCAGGCCCACAGGTTGGGTGAACACTGAAGCTTTCTTT. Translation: CASRPTGWVNTEAFF.

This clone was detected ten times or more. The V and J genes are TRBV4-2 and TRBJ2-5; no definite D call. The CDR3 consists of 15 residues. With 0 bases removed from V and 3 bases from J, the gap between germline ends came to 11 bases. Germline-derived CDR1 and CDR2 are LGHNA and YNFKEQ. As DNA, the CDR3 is TGTGCCAGCAGCCAAGATCCGTCTAGAAAAGAGACCCAGTACTTC. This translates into CASSQDPSRKETQYF.

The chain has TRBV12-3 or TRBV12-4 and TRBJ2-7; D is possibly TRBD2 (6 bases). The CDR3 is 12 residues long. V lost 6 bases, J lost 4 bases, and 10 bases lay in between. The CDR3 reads CASSVGTYEQYF. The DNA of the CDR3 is TGTGCCAGCAGCGTCGGGACTTACGAGCAGTACTTC.

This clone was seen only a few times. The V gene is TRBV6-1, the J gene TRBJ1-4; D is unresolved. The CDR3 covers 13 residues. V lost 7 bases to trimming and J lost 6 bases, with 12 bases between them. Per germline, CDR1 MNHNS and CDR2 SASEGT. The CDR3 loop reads CASTSDWYEKLFF. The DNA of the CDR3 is TGTGCCAGCACCTCAGACTGGTATGAAAAACTGTTTTTT.

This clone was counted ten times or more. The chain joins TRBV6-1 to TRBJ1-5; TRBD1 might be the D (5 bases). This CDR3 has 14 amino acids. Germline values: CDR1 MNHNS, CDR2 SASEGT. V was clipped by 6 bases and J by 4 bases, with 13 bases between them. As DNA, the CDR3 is TGTGCCAGCAGGCAGGGAGGGGAGAATCAGCCCCAGCATTTT. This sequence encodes CASRQGGENQPQHF.

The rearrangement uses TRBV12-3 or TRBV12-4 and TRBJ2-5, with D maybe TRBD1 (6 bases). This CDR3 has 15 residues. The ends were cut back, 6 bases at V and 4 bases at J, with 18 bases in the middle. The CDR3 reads CASRSSGQRGETQYF. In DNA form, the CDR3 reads TGTGCCAGCAGATCGTCTGGACAGAGAGGAGAGACCCAGTACTTC.

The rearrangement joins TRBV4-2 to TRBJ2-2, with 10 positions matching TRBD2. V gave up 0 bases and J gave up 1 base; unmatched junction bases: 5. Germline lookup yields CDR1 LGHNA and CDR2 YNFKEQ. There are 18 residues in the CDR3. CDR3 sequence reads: CASSQDKSGGGNTGELFF. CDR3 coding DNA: TGTGCCAGCAGCCAAGATAAGAGCGGGGGGGGGAACACCGGGGAGCTGTTTTTT.

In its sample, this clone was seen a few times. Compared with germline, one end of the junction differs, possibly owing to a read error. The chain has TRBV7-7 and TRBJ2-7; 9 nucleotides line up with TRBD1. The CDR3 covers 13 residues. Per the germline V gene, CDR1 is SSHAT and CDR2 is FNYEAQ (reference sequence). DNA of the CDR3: TGTGCTAGCAGCCGACAGGGGGGGGCCGAGCAGTACTTC. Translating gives CASSRQGGAEQYF.